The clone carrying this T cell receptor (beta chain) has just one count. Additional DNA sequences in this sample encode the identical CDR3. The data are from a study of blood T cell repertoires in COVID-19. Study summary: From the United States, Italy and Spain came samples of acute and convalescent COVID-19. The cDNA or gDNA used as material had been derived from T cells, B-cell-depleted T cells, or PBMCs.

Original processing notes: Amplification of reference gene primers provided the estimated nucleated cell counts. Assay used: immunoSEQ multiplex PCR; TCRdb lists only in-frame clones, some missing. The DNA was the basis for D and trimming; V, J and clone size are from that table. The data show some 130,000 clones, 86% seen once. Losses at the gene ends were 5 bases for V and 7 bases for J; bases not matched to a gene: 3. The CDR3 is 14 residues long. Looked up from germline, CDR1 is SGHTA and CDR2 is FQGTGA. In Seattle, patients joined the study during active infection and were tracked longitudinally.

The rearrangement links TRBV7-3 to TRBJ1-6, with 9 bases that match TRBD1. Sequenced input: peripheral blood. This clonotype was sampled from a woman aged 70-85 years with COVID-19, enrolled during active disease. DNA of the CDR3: TGTGCCAGCAGCCCCGACAGGGGGAATTCACCCCTCCACTTT. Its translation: CASSPDRGNSPLHF.